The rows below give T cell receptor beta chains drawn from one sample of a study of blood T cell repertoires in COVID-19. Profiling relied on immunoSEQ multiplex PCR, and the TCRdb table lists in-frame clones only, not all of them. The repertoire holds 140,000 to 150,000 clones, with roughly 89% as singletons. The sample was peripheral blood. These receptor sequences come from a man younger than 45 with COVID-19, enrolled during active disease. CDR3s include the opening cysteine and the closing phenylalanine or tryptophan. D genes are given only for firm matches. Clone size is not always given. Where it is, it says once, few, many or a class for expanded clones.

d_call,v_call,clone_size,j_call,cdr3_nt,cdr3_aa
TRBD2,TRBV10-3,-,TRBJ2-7,TGTGCCATCAGTGGATTACTAGCGGGAGCCTCCTACGAGCAGTACTTC,CAISGLLAGASYEQYF
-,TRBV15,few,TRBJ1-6,TGTGCCACCAGCAGAGACAGGGCTAATTCACCCCTCCACTTT,CATSRDRANSPLHF
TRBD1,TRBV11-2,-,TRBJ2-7,TGTGCCAGCAGCCATGTGAGAGGGACAGCTACCTACGAGCAGTACTTC,CASSHVRGTATYEQYF
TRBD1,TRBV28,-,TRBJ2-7,TGTGCCAGTCTGGGACAGGGGACCTACGAGCAGTACTTC,CASLGQGTYEQYF
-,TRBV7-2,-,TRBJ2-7,TGTGCCAGCAGCTTCGGACTGGAAACCTACGAGCAGTACTTC,CASSFGLETYEQYF
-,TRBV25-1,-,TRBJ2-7,TGTGCCAGCAGTGCCCTCGTCGGTGAGCAGTACTTC,CASSALVGEQYF
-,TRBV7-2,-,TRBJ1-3,TGTGCCAGCAGCTTAGGACCCCAGGGCACGGCAGGAAACACCATATATTTT,CASSLGPQGTAGNTIYF
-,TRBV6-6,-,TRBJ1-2,TGTGCCAGCAGTTACTCGATGGGCAGGGAAGGCGGCTACACCTTC,CASSYSMGREGGYTF
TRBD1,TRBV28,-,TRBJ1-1,TGTGCCAGCAGTTTTTTCTATAGGGACAGGGGAAGCCCTGAAGCTTTCTTT,CASSFFYRDRGSPEAFF
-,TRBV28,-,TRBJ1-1,TGTGCCAGCACGTGGAGGATGAACACTGAAGCTTTCTTT,CASTWRMNTEAFF
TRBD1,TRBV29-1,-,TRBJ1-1,TGCAGCGTTGAAGACAGGGGGCGCGAGGCTGAAGCTTTCTTT,CSVEDRGREAEAFF
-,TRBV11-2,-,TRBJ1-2,TGTGCCAGCAGCTTAGCCCGCGGCTCACTTAACTATGGCTACACCTTC,CASSLARGSLNYGYTF
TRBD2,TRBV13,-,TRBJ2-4,TGTGCCAGCAGGATTGCGGGAGTTAACATTCAGTACTTC,CASRIAGVNIQYF
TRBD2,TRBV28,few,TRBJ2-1,TGTGCCAGCAGAATGCGACCTACGGGAGGTGTGAATGAGCAGTTCTTC,CASRMRPTGGVNEQFF
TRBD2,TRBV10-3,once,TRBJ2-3,TGTGCCATCAGTAGCCTGGGACTAGCGGGCACAGATACGCAGTATTTT,CAISSLGLAGTDTQYF
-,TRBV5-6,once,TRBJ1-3,TGTGCCAGCAGCCGCGTAGGAAACACCATATATTTT,CASSRVGNTIYF
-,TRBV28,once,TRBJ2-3,TGTGCCAGCAGTCCCCGGACGGACAGAGGGGCGCAGTATTTT,CASSPRTDRGAQYF
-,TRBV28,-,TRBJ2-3,TGTGCCATCAACCGACAGGCTTTAGGCGATACGCAGTATTTT,CAINRQALGDTQYF
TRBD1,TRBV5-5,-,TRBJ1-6,TGTGCCAGCAGCTTGTCCCCGGTAGGGACAGATAATTCACCCCTCCACTTT,CASSLSPVGTDNSPLHF
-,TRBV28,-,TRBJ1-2,TGTGCCAGCAGACGACAGGAGCTTCGGGATGGCTACACCTTC,CASRRQELRDGYTF
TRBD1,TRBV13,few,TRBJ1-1,TGTGCCAGCAGCCTTGGACAGGGATGGAACACTGAAGCTTTCTTT,CASSLGQGWNTEAFF
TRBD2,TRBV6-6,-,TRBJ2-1,TGTGCCAGCAGCCTTACTAGCGCGGGGGGTGAGCAGTTCTTC,CASSLTSAGGEQFF
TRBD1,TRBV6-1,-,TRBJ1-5,TGTGCCAGCAGTGAAGTACCACAGGGGGCCGCTCAGCCCCAGCATTTT,CASSEVPQGAAQPQHF
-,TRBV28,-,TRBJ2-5,TGTGCCAGCGGGGGCACTGCCCACTTC,CASGGTAHF
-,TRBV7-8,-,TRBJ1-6,TGTGCCAGCAAGGGGACATTTAGTTCACCCCTCCACTTT,CASKGTFSSPLHF
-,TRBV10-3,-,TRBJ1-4,TGTGCCGTCAGACAGGATCAAGCGGGAACTAATGAAAAACTGTTTTTT,CAVRQDQAGTNEKLFF
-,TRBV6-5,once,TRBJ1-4,TGTGCCAGCAGCCCCGGACAGATTAATGAAAAACTGTTTTTT,CASSPGQINEKLFF
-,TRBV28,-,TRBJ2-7,TGTGCCAGCAGTTTAGGTTCGTCACAGGTCTCCTACGAGCAGTACTTC,CASSLGSSQVSYEQYF
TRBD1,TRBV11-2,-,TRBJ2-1,TGTGCCAGCAGTCGACAGGGTTTCTTCGACAATGAGCAGTTCTTC,CASSRQGFFDNEQFF
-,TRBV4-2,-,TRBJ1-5,TGTGCCAGCAGCCATCTTGCGAGCAATCAGCCCCAGCATTTT,CASSHLASNQPQHF
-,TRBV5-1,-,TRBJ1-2,TGCGCCAGCAGCTTGGAGCAGGACTATGGCTACACCTTC,CASSLEQDYGYTF
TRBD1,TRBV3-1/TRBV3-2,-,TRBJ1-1,TGTGCCAGCAGCCACGGACAGGGCCCCAATGAAGCTTTCTTT,CASSHGQGPNEAFF
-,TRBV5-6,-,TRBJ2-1,TGTGCCAGCAGCCCGCTAGACTTCAATGAGCAGTTCTTC,CASSPLDFNEQFF
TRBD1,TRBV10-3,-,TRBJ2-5,TGTGCCATCAGTGAAGGGACAGGGGCAGAGACCCAGTACTTC,CAISEGTGAETQYF
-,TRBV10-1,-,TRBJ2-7,TGCGCCAGCAGCCAGGACTTGAGCTCCTACGAGCAGTACTTC,CASSQDLSSYEQYF
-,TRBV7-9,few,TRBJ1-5,TGTGCCAGCAGCTTAGAAACAGGGCGGGTCGATCAGCCCCAGCATTTT,CASSLETGRVDQPQHF
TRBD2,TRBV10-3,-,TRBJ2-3,TGTGCCATCAAAGATACTAGCGGGGTCCGGGATACGCAGTATTTT,CAIKDTSGVRDTQYF
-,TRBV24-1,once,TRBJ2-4,TGTGCCACCAGTGATTCTGCCGGGACACGCATTCAGTACTTC,CATSDSAGTRIQYF
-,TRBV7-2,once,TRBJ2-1,TGTGCCAGCAGCTTCGGAGTGGGTGAGCAGTTCTTC,CASSFGVGEQFF
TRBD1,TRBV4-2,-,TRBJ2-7,TGTGCCAGCAGCCCTCGGACAGGGTCCTACGAGCAGTACTTC,CASSPRTGSYEQYF
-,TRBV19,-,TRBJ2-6,TGTGCCAGTAGTCCCCAGGGGAGCGGGGCCAACGTCCTGACTTTC,CASSPQGSGANVLTF
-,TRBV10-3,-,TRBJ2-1,TGTGCCATCGCGATGTGGAGCGGCGATGAGCAGTTCTTC,CAIAMWSGDEQFF
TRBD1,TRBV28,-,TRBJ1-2,TGTGCCAGCAGTTTCGGACAGGGCACCTATGGCTACACCTTC,CASSFGQGTYGYTF
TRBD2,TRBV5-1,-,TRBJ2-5,TGCGCCAGCAGCTTGGAACTAGCGGGAGTAGGGACCCAGTACTTC,CASSLELAGVGTQYF
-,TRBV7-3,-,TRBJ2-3,TGTGCCAGCAGCTTACGGGGCGGGGAGAAAGTGGCAGATACGCAGTATTTT,CASSLRGGEKVADTQYF
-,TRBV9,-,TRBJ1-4,TGTGCCAGCAGCGAGGAGGGCGGGACGGCTAATGAAAAACTGTTTTTT,CASSEEGGTANEKLFF
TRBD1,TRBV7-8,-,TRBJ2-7,TGTGCCAGCAGCCTCGACAGGGGACAAGAGCAGTACTTC,CASSLDRGQEQYF
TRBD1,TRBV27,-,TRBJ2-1,TGTGCCAGCAGCCCCGGGACAGAAATTTCGCAGTTCTTC,CASSPGTEISQFF
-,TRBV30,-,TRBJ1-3,TGTGCCTGGAGTGTAGTCGGGTCCCCCGGGGAGTCGAGAAACACCATATATTTT,CAWSVVGSPGESRNTIYF
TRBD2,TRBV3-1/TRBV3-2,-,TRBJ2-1,TGTGCCAGCCGAACTAGCGTCAGTGAGCAGTTCTTC,CASRTSVSEQFF
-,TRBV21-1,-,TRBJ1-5,TGTGCCAGCAGCAGGCGGGAGGGGGGGGATAGTCAGCCCCAGCATTTT,CASSRREGGDSQPQHF
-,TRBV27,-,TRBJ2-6,TGTGCCAGCAGTCCAGGGTTATGGGCCAGGATGTGGGGGGCCAACGTCCTGACTTTC,CASSPGLWARMWGANVLTF
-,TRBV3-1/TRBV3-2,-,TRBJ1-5,TGTGCCAGCAGCCAGGGGGCGAGCAATCAGCCCCAGCATTTT,CASSQGASNQPQHF
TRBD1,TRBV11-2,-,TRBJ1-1,TGTGCCAGCAGCTTCGTCGGGACAGGGCGTGGAAGAGGTATTCAGGCTTTCTTT,CASSFVGTGRGRGIQAFF
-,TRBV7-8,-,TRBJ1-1,TGTGCCAGCAGCTTATCATCAGGGGAATGGCGCACTGAAGCTTTCTTT,CASSLSSGEWRTEAFF